The 25 T cell receptor beta chains reported below all come from one sample, sequenced in a study of regulatory T cells in long-lasting Graves disease. The time point here: newly diagnosed GD, antithyroid drugs for less than 3 months. PBMCs were the source of the RNA used for TCR sequencing. Building the TCR beta libraries relied on iRepertoire HTBI primers, and CDR3 regions underwent Arm-PCR. Each CDR3 protein gets one entry after TCRdb re-called the multiplex PCR reads with MiXCR. The sample has some 450,000 distinct CDR3 sequences, roughly 15% seen once. The same specimen was also included in a second study, on T cells in Graves' hyperthyroidism and ophthalmopathy.

This specimen was peripheral blood mononuclear cells (PBMCs), taken at new diagnosis, from a patient treated with antithyroid drugs. All receptors come from a woman in her thirties with Graves disease.

This clonotype was counted only a few times. The rearrangement links TRBV27 to TRBJ2-7; 9 bases match TRBD1. Germline V gene sequence: CDR1 MNHEY, CDR2 SMNVEV (reference sequence). With V trimmed by 7 bases and J by 4 bases, 5 bases remained unmatched. The CDR3 runs 13 residues. The CDR3 DNA sequence: TGTGCCAGCAACGGACAGGGGATGTACGAGCAGTACTTC. This codes for CASNGQGMYEQYF.

This clonotype was picked up many times. V usage is TRBV11-1 and J usage is TRBJ2-3, with D possibly TRBD2 on 5 matching bases. Per the germline V gene, CDR1 is SGHAT and CDR2 is FQDESV (reference sequence). The CDR3 length is 17 residues. Trimming removed 5 bases at V and 6 bases at J, with 24 bases between. The CDR3 sequence is CASSETGGNSRRDTQYF. CDR3 bases: TGTGCCAGCAGCGAAACCGGAGGCAACTCCCGAAGGGATACGCAGTATTTT.

The chain joins TRBV19 to TRBJ1-5, with D tentatively TRBD1 (6 bases). The CDR3 spans 16 residues. Between the trimmed V and J ends, which lost 5 bases and 0 bases, there was a span of 14 bases. The germline V gene has CDR1 LNHDA and CDR2 SQIVND (reference sequence). CDR3 protein: CASSQQGGDSNQPQHF. The CDR3 bases are TGTGCCAGTAGTCAACAGGGAGGGGATAGCAATCAGCCCCAGCATTTT.

At least ten counts were recorded for this clonotype. The V gene is TRBV27, the J gene TRBJ1-2; 11 nucleotides match TRBD1. This CDR3 is built from 14 residues. The junction had 4 bases not matched to a gene; V was cut back by 7 bases and J by 3 bases. Germline V CDR1 and CDR2: MNHEY, SMNVEV (reference sequence). The CDR3 reads CASTRTGGDYGYTF. In nucleotides, the CDR3 is TGTGCCAGCACCCGGACAGGGGGCGACTATGGCTACACCTTC.

This clonotype was recorded many times. CDR3 nucleotide sequence: TGTGCCAGCAGCCTTCTAGCGCCAATGCGAGAGACCCAGTACTTC. Its protein product is CASSLLAPMRETQYF. The chain is built from TRBV14 and TRBJ2-5; possibly TRBD2 for D (6 bases). Germline V gene data show CDR1 as SGHDN and CDR2 as FVKESK. V lost 4 bases to trimming and J lost 4 bases, with 16 bases between them. The CDR3 has 15 amino acids.

This clonotype was detected a few times. This chain connects TRBV6-1 to TRBJ1-1; TRBD1 might be the D (6 bases). The CDR3 is 13 amino acids. Germline lookup yields CDR1 MNHNS and CDR2 SASEGT. The germline V and J ends were trimmed by 0 bases and 6 bases, with 8 bases remaining between them. In DNA, the CDR3 is TGTGCCAGCAGTGAAGCGGGGGGGCCTGAAGCTTTCTTT. Translating gives CASSEAGGPEAFF.

This clonotype has just a few counts. This chain connects TRBV2 to TRBJ1-1; 7 bases align to TRBD1. The CDR3 totals 12 residues. With V trimmed by 7 bases and J by 13 bases, 12 bases remained unmatched. Germline V CDR1 and CDR2: SNHLY, FYNNEI. The CDR3 region has the DNA TGTGCCAGCACCCTAGGAGGGGGCTACGATTTCTTT. Residues: CASTLGGGYDFF.

This clonotype appeared a few times. For the CDR3, the DNA is TGCAGTGCTCAACAGGGATCTAACTATGGCTACACCTTC. Translation: CSAQQGSNYGYTF. This chain uses TRBV20-1 with TRBJ1-2, with D tentatively TRBD1 (6 bases). The V gene's germline CDR1 is DFQATT and CDR2 SNEGSKA (reference sequence). V lost 5 bases, J lost 0 bases, and 10 bases lay in between. The CDR3 loop spans 13 amino acids.

This clonotype has at least ten counts. This rearrangement joins TRBV6-2 or TRBV6-3 to TRBJ2-1; 10 nucleotides agree with TRBD2. The CDR3 consists of 17 residues. CDR1 is MNHEY, CDR2 SVGEGT, per germline. V was pared by 2 bases and J by 3 bases, with 7 bases of the junction left unmatched. In DNA form, the CDR3 reads TGTGCCAGCAGTTACCCCGGACTAGCGGACTACTACAATGAGCAGTTCTTC. Amino acid sequence: CASSYPGLADYYNEQFF.

This clonotype was picked up a small number of times. This rearrangement joins TRBV6-2 or TRBV6-3 to TRBJ1-5; D uncertain. The CDR3 contains 15 residues. The germline V and J ends were trimmed by 4 bases and 3 bases, with 13 bases remaining between them. The germline V gene has CDR1 MNHEY and CDR2 SVGEGT. The CDR3 spells CASSLRARANQPQHF. CDR3 nucleotide sequence: TGTGCCAGCAGTTTGAGGGCCAGAGCCAATCAGCCCCAGCATTTT.

The chain is built from TRBV7-9 and TRBJ1-1; D is undetermined. This CDR3 is 14 amino acids long. Germline CDR1 and CDR2: SEHNR and FQNEAQ (reference sequence). Trimming shortened V by 4 bases and J by 2 bases, and 11 bases separated the two germline ends. For the CDR3, the DNA is TGTGCCAGCAGCTCTAATGGGTTTAACACTGAAGCTTTCTTT. Protein sequence: CASSSNGFNTEAFF.

This clonotype was found many times. The chain uses TRBV2 and TRBJ1-1; no reliable D call. V lost 4 bases and J lost 5, with 14 bases in between. Germline lookup yields CDR1 SNHLY and CDR2 FYNNEI. The CDR3 covers 14 residues. CDR3 residues: CASSAESPGTEAFF. The DNA of the CDR3 is TGTGCCAGCAGTGCCGAATCCCCTGGGACTGAAGCTTTCTTT.

At least ten counts were recorded for this clonotype. The V gene is TRBV27, the J gene TRBJ2-1; TRBD2 matches 13 bases. Germline loops: CDR1 MNHEY, CDR2 SMNVEV (reference sequence). The V segment lost 6 bases and the J segment 4 bases; nucleotides outside the gene matches: 9. The CDR3 totals 17 residues. In DNA form, the CDR3 reads TGTGCCAGCAGACACGGCTGGACTAGCGGGAGTTACAATGAGCAGTTCTTC. Its protein is CASRHGWTSGSYNEQFF.

The V call is TRBV9, the J call TRBJ2-2; 13 nucleotides agree with TRBD2. Germline V lookup: CDR1 SGDLS, CDR2 YYNGEE. CDR3 length: 16 residues. Trimming cost V 4 bases and J 7 bases; bases outside gene matches: 7. CDR3 loop: CASSPTSGRAYGELFF. The CDR3, as DNA: TGTGCCAGCAGCCCTACTAGCGGGAGGGCCTACGGGGAGCTGTTTTTT.

At least ten counts were recorded for this clonotype. J is TRBJ1-1 and V is TRBV10-3; the D is unclear. Germline V gives CDR1 ENHRY, CDR2 SYGVKD. The CDR3 spans 14 residues. V shed 1 base and J shed 2 bases, with 8 bases lying between them. CDR3 nucleotide sequence: TGTGCCATCAGTGAGTTTGGATATAACACTGAAGCTTTCTTT. This sequence encodes CAISEFGYNTEAFF.

This clonotype was counted at least ten times. The rearrangement joins TRBV6-1 to TRBJ1-5; no reliable D call. CDR1 MNHNS and CDR2 SASEGT come from the germline V gene. V lost 8 bases to trimming and J lost 3 bases, with 11 bases between them. This CDR3 has 13 amino acids. The CDR3 spells CASVERYNQPQHF. The DNA for the CDR3 is TGTGCCAGCGTCGAACGCTACAATCAGCCCCAGCATTTT.

This clonotype was picked up many times. This chain joins TRBV6-5 and TRBJ2-7; D remains unclear. This CDR3 region has 14 residues. V lost 4 bases and J 4 bases, leaving 14 bases between the germline ends. Looked up from germline, CDR1 is MNHEY and CDR2 is SVGAGI. CDR3 coding DNA: TGTGCCAGCAGTTTGACGCTACTTGCTTACGAGCAGTACTTC. It translates to CASSLTLLAYEQYF.

The V call is TRBV2, the J call TRBJ1-5, with 8 nucleotides matching TRBD1. J gave up 3 bases and V 5 bases, and 3 bases lay outside the gene matches. Germline CDR1 is SNHLY and CDR2 is FYNNEI. The CDR3 has 14 residues. CDR3 protein: CASSRTGTNQPQHF. CDR3 nucleotides: TGTGCCAGCAGTAGGACAGGGACCAATCAGCCCCAGCATTTT.

This clonotype has more than one count but fewer than ten. CDR3 nucleotide sequence: TGTGCCACCAGTGACCCAGAGGTGGGTGCGGACATTCAGTACTTC. It translates to CATSDPEVGADIQYF. V gene TRBV24-1 combines with J gene TRBJ2-4; D is ambiguous. The ends were cut back, 4 bases at V and 8 bases at J, with 17 bases in the middle. The CDR3 is 15 amino acids. Germline CDR1 KGHDR, CDR2 SFDVKD.

This clonotype was found many times. The DNA for the CDR3 is TGTGCCAGCAGCTCGAGGAATGCGGGCGAGCAGTACTTC. It yields the protein CASSSRNAGEQYF. The chain couples TRBV7-3 to TRBJ2-7, with a tentative D call TRBD2 (5 bases). CDR1 and CDR2 from the germline V gene are SGHTA and FQGTGA. There are 13 residues in the CDR3. V dropped 4 bases and J dropped 6 bases, with 13 bases sitting between them.

This clonotype has only one observation. The chain combines TRBV9 with TRBJ2-1; 12 bases fit TRBD2. CDR1 SGDLS and CDR2 YYNGEE come from the germline V gene. J gave up 9 bases and V 6 bases, and 10 bases lay outside the gene matches. The CDR3 extends over 15 amino acids. Here the CDR3 DNA reads TGTGCCAGCAACCCTAGCGGGAGGGCCTTCGGTGAGCAGTTCTTC. Translated: CASNPSGRAFGEQFF.

This clonotype came up many times. The chain recombines TRBV28 with TRBJ1-3; D possibly corresponds to TRBD1 (5 bases). Trimming stripped 2 bases from V and 0 bases from J, with 20 bases between. Germline CDR1 MDHEN, CDR2 SYDVKM. This CDR3 contains 19 residues. CDR3 residues: CASSLATGTAELSGNTIYF. CDR3 bases: TGTGCCAGCAGTTTAGCGACGGGGACGGCGGAGCTCTCTGGAAACACCATATATTTT.

V and J are TRBV19 and TRBJ2-3; TRBD2 aligns across 9 bases. The CDR3 covers 14 residues. After removal of 3 bases from V and 5 bases from J, the junction contained 3 bases not matched to a gene. Germline CDR1 reads LNHDA; CDR2 reads SQIVND (reference sequence). CDR3 amino acids: CASSMGLAEDTQYF. CDR3 nucleotide sequence: TGTGCCAGTAGTATGGGACTAGCAGAAGATACGCAGTATTTT. The full variable domain, rest sourced from reference TRBV19 and TRBJ2-3, is DGGITQSPKYLFRKEGQNVTLSCEQNLNHDAMYWYRQDPGQGLRLIYYSQIVNDFQKGDIAEGYSVSREKKESFPLTVTSAQKNPTAFYLCASSMGLAEDTQYFGPGTRLTVL.

This clonotype was observed a single time. V and J are TRBV14 and TRBJ2-3, with a tentative D call TRBD2 (7 bases). The CDR3 contains 16 residues. Germline V lookup: CDR1 SGHDN, CDR2 FVKESK. The V end was cut by 4 bases, the J end by 4 bases, with 18 bases between. The DNA of the CDR3 is TGTGCCAGCAGCCCCGGGGGCAGCGGGATCTCAGATACGCAGTATTTT. Its protein product is CASSPGGSGISDTQYF.

This clonotype was observed many times. The chain combines TRBV7-3 with TRBJ2-1; 10 nucleotides agree with TRBD2. Germline V gene sequence: CDR1 SGHTA, CDR2 FQGTGA. This CDR3 comprises 17 residues. J lost 4 bases, V lost 5 bases, and 11 bases had no gene match. The CDR3 nucleotides read TGTGCCAGCAGCCAACGGGCTAGCGGGAGCACGTACAATGAGCAGTTCTTC. It yields the protein CASSQRASGSTYNEQFF.